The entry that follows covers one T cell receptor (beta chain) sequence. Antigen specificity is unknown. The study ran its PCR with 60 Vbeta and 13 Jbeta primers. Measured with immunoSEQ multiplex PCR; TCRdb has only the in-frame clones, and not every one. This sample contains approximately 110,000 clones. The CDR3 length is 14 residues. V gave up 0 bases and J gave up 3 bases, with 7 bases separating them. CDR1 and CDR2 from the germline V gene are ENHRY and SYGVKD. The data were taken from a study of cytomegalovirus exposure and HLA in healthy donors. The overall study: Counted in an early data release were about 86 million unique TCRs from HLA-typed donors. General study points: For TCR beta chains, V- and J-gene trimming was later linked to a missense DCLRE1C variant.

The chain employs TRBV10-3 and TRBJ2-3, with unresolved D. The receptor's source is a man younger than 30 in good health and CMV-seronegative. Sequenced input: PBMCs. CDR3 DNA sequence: TGTGCCATCAGTGAGTCGAGGCCAACAGATACGCAGTATTTT. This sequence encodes CAISESRPTDTQYF.